These T cell receptor beta chains were read from a single sample in a study of blood T cell repertoires in COVID-19. Using immunoSEQ multiplex PCR, the repertoire was profiled, and TCRdb retains in-frame clones only, with some absent. Altogether around 400,000 clones are present, 89% being singletons, with the ten largest covering 1.5% to 2%. Input material: PBMCs or T cells enriched from blood (not recorded which). The source of these receptors is a woman in her twenties or thirties who had recovered from COVID-19. The CDR3 runs from the conserved cysteine through the conserved F or W. D genes are given only for firm matches. The size of a clone is reported for some rows only, either as once, few or many, or as a class for expanded clones.

CDR3aa,CDR3nt,v_gene,abundance,j_gene,d_gene,len
CASSGTGVFNEKLFF,TGTGCCAGCAGCGGAACAGGGGTCTTTAATGAAAAACTGTTTTTT,TRBV9,.,TRBJ1-4,TRBD1,15
CAISESLSSGNTIYF,TGTGCCATCAGTGAAAGTCTTAGCTCTGGAAACACCATATATTTT,TRBV10-3,.,TRBJ1-3,.,15
CASSVGGSALEQYF,TGTGCCAGCAGCGTAGGGGGTAGCGCCCTGGAGCAGTACTTC,TRBV9,.,TRBJ2-7,.,14
CASSEGHFYGYTF,TGTGCCAGCAGCGAGGGACACTTCTATGGCTACACCTTC,TRBV11-2,.,TRBJ1-2,.,13
CASRGEDYGYTF,TGTGCCAGCAGAGGGGAAGACTATGGCTACACCTTC,TRBV6-5,few,TRBJ1-2,.,12
CAWSGGGGYTF,TGTGCCTGGAGCGGGGGAGGTGGCTACACCTTC,TRBV30,.,TRBJ1-2,.,11
CASRGLAGGHEQYF,TGTGCCAGCAGGGGACTAGCGGGGGGGCACGAGCAGTACTTC,TRBV27,.,TRBJ2-7,TRBD2,14
CASSDTGSVDIQYF,TGTGCCAGCAGTGACACAGGGTCGGTAGACATTCAGTACTTC,TRBV27,.,TRBJ2-4,.,14
CASSVTPNTEAFF,TGTGCCAGCAGCGTGACACCTAACACTGAAGCTTTCTTT,TRBV13,.,TRBJ1-1,.,13
CATSEGSEQYF,TGTGCCACCAGTGAAGGGAGCGAGCAGTACTTC,TRBV24-1,once,TRBJ2-7,.,11
CASSRLAGVLDEQFF,TGTGCCAGCAGCAGACTAGCGGGAGTTCTCGATGAGCAGTTCTTC,TRBV11-2,.,TRBJ2-1,TRBD2,15
CASSFRDSGNTIYF,TGTGCCAGCAGCTTTCGGGATTCTGGAAACACCATATATTTT,TRBV5-6,.,TRBJ1-3,.,14
CATSAGGAGANVLTF,TGTGCCACCAGTGCTGGGGGCGCTGGGGCCAACGTCCTGACTTTC,TRBV24-1,.,TRBJ2-6,.,15
CASSLGRGRDEQFF,TGTGCCAGCAGCTTGGGCCGGGGAAGGGATGAGCAGTTCTTC,TRBV13,.,TRBJ2-1,.,14
CASSEARGNEQFF,TGTGCCAGCAGTGAAGCCAGGGGCAATGAGCAGTTCTTC,TRBV2,.,TRBJ2-1,.,13
CASSAPPGYGYTF,TGTGCCAGCAGTGCCCCCCCAGGGTATGGCTACACCTTC,TRBV9,.,TRBJ1-2,.,13
CASSVRTGANSPLHF,TGTGCCAGCAGCGTCAGGACAGGGGCTAATTCACCCCTCCACTTT,TRBV7-8,few,TRBJ1-6,TRBD1,15